One T cell receptor beta chain is described in this entry. In the source study's methods: Nucleated cell number was recorded as an estimate derived from reference gene primer amplification. TCRdb's table, derived via immunoSEQ multiplex PCR, lists solely in-frame clones and lacks some. V, J and clone size reflect that table, while D and trimming were determined from the DNA. This table has 150,000 to 200,000 clones, around 72% appearing once. This CDR3 comprises 15 residues. CDR1 and CDR2 from the germline V gene are MDHEN and SYDVKM. V lost 8 bases and J lost 3, with 18 bases in between. This entry is derived from a study of blood T cell repertoires in COVID-19. Background on the study: The origin of the acute and convalescent COVID-19 samples was the United States, Italy and Spain.

The J gene is TRBJ2-3, the V gene TRBV28, with a weak D call TRBD2 (7 bases). Sequencing input: peripheral blood. This receptor was identified in a woman of 80 years or more with acute or convalescent COVID-19. The CDR3 region has the DNA TGTGCCAGCCGGACGGGGGGAGACAGGACAGATACGCAGTATTTT. Residues: CASRTGGDRTDTQYF. Based on the CDR3 plus reference TRBV28 and TRBJ2-3, the full variable domain is DVKVTQSSRYLVKRTGEKVFLECVQDMDHENMFWYRQDPGLGLRLIYFSYDVKMKEKGDIPEGYSVSREKKERFSLILESASTNQTSMYLCASRTGGDRTDTQYFGPGTRLTVL.